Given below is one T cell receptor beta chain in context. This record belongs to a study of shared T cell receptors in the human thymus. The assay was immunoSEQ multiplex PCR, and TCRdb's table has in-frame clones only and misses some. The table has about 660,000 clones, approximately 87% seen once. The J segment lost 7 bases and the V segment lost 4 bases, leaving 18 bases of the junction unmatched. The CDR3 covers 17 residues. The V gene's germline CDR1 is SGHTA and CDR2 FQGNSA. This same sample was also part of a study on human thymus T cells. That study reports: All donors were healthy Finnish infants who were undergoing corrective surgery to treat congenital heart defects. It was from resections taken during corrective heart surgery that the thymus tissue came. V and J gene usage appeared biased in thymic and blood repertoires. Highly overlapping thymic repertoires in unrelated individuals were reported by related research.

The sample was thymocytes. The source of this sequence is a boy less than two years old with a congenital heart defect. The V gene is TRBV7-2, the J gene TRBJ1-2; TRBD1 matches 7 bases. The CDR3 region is CASSSQERQGEVGGYTF. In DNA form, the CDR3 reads TGTGCCAGCAGCTCCCAGGAAAGACAGGGAGAGGTTGGTGGCTACACCTTC.